The clone carrying this T cell receptor (beta chain) was detected a few times. Its cognate antigen is unknown. V lost 8 bases, J lost 5 bases, and 9 bases lay in between. Germline V gene lookup returns CDR1 MDHEN and CDR2 SYDVKM. This CDR3 contains 11 residues. Treatment in this sample: oral pan-JAK inhibitor, 5-10 mg twice daily. Investigators isolated RNA and reverse transcribed it into cDNA to act as the sequencing template. Data came from immunoSEQ multiplex PCR; TCRdb stores just in-frame clones and leaves some out. The sample yields under 350,000 clones, 58% seen once. These data come from a study of CD8+ T cells in alopecia areata. Across the whole study: After 6 to 18 months of tofacitinib, follow-up continued 6 months off drug.

General observations from the study: Sequences from scalp samples also cover resident alphabeta T cells of normal skin. Links between baseline CD8+ expansion and response need larger treated cohorts.

Sequences were derived from CD4+ T cells sorted from blood, sampled at week 24, from a patient treated with tofacitinib. The clonotype was recovered from a human donor with alopecia areata. The V and J genes are TRBV28 and TRBJ1-1, with D hard to call. CDR3 coding DNA: TGTGCCAGCCACGGCAGGACTGAAGCTTTCTTT. It encodes CASHGRTEAFF.